This TCR beta chain was sequenced during a study of low-dose radiotherapy and immunotherapy resistance in tumors. Time point denoted: after trial treatment. Treatment described: LDRT plus nivolumab, ipilimumab, low-dose cyclophosphamide and aspirin (RACIN trial). Deletions cut 5 bases from V and 5 bases from J, with 15 bases between. This CDR3 comprises 15 residues. With TRAV- and TRBV-specific primers, first-strand cDNA was made, covering the alpha and beta chains. With a constant-region primer and a V-primer adapter, TCRs were subjected to around 18 PCR cycles of amplification. One entry per CDR3 protein, called by TCRdb with MiXCR from the reads. The data hold nearly 60,000 distinct CDR3 sequences, with 20% to 25% observed a single time.

This receptor was obtained from a male donor with prostate cancer. The specimen was PBMCs, collected after low-dose radiotherapy plus immunotherapy. The gene calls are TRBV12-3 or TRBV12-4 and TRBJ2-2; no definite D call. CDR3 nucleotide sequence: TGTGCCAGCAGTCCCTCTATTGGTGGGACCGGGGAGCTGTTTTTT. Its translation is CASSPSIGGTGELFF.